Given below is one T cell receptor (beta chain) in context. No antigen is known for it. No per-base quality is available; no much larger clone lies one base away. The donors belonged to the validation cohort of 90 to 150 subjects, which was separate from the 666-subject first cohort. The data were obtained in a study of cytomegalovirus exposure and HLA in healthy donors (dated by TCRdb to 2016 to 2017). Regarding the complete study: According to a later analysis, one platform produced both the 110 or so validation repertoires and the approximately 660 repertoires of the first cohort. Besides the first cohort of 666 subjects, a separate validation cohort made up of roughly 120 different subjects was used. The study combined high-throughput TCR immunosequencing, statistical association of individual TCRs with disease status, and machine learning to predict cytomegalovirus infection status. The aim of the study was to test whether cataloging public T cell receptors could identify signatures of past pathogen exposure. Beyond this particular receptor, the publication reports: Most TCR sequences were observed very rarely across donors, whereas some public TCRs were present in many individuals. According to the authors, the approach could potentially be generalized to other disease states and immunological phenotypes. Of the cluster scores, 90% to 95% were above 0 in a later analysis, which found that TCRs clustered in the first cohort also tended to co-occur in the 120 validation repertoires. In vitro tests confirmed that a few of the cytomegalovirus-associated TCR beta chains recognize cytomegalovirus antigens. A later analysis had no HLA typing for the validation cohort, so co-occurrence there was scored across all 120 repertoires. The study gave a list of some 150 TCR beta chains associated with cytomegalovirus. Cytomegalovirus status was reported to be diagnosed by the classifier with high specificity and sensitivity in both the original and validation cohorts.

V is cut back by 3 bases and J by 6 bases, with 9 bases in the junction unmatched. CDR1 and CDR2 were assigned from the germline V gene as MNHNS and SASEGT. There are 15 amino acids in the CDR3, from cysteine to phenylalanine inclusive. This entry keeps only the CDR3 DNA: 45 bases, framed from base 1. The library was built by means of the immunoSEQ multiplex PCR assay. In the original analysis: A statistical classification framework was built for diagnosing cytomegalovirus status from the catalog of TCR beta chain sequences. TCRdb took this table from immuneACCESS and kept in-frame rearrangements with V and J called. Such tables lack part of the clones; where checked against another copy, unresolved V genes explain under half of the gap, and the rest is unexplained. V and J calls plus clone size are reproduced from that table; the DNA served to infer D and trimming. In all, the sample holds about 250,000 clones, and roughly 87% of those were seen once. Approximately 12% of the sample goes to the ten largest clones.

Here the chain combines TRBV6-1 and TRBJ1-1, and 8 junction bases match TRBD1. Sequencing was done on a sample of PBMCs. The TCR comes from a man between 18 and 29 years old in good health and CMV-seropositive. The bases read TGTGCCAGCAGTGATCCCCGGACAGGGTTCCCTGAAGCTTTCTTT. This codes for CASSDPRTGFPEAFF.